This TCR beta chain was identified during a study of blood T cell repertoires in COVID-19. Study summary: Nucleic acid was either cDNA or gDNA, and it came from T cells, B-cell-depleted T cells, or PBMCs.

Germline-derived CDR1 and CDR2 are MDHEN and SYDVKM. The CDR3 has 14 residues. V lost 5 bases and J 10 bases, leaving 19 bases between the germline ends. Repertoires were generated with immunoSEQ multiplex PCR, while TCRdb's copy carries only in-frame clones and drops some. The sample has some 90,000 clones, about 80% seen once. The specimen was peripheral blood. The rearrangement uses TRBV28 and TRBJ2-3; a weak D match, TRBD1 (5 bases). The sequence came from a human donor in a cohort sampled during active COVID-19. CDR3 sequence reads: CASSQTIYGRAQYF. The CDR3 bases are TGTGCCAGCAGTCAGACGATATACGGCAGGGCGCAGTATTTT.